The present entry profiles one T cell receptor beta chain with its context. Its antigen remains unknown. This sample is part of a study of T cell responses to AZD1222 COVID-19 vaccine. Study-wide findings and caveats: It was only after the peak T cell response that any repertoires were sampled.

Assay: immunoSEQ multiplex PCR; the TCRdb copy retains only in-frame clones and omits some. This table has about 140,000 clones, 88% appearing once. CDR1 is WNHNN and CDR2 is SYGVQD in the germline V gene (reference sequence). There are 12 residues in the CDR3. The germline V and J ends were trimmed by 3 bases and 6 bases, with 7 bases remaining between them. The sequenced sample was peripheral blood, obtained 28 days after the second AZD1222 dose. This rearrangement joins TRBV10-1 to TRBJ2-3; D gene unclear. The sequence was collected from an adult who received the AZD1222 COVID-19 vaccine. CDR3 coding DNA: TGCGCCAGCAGTGATGGGTCCGATACGCAGTATTTT. This translates into CASSDGSDTQYF.